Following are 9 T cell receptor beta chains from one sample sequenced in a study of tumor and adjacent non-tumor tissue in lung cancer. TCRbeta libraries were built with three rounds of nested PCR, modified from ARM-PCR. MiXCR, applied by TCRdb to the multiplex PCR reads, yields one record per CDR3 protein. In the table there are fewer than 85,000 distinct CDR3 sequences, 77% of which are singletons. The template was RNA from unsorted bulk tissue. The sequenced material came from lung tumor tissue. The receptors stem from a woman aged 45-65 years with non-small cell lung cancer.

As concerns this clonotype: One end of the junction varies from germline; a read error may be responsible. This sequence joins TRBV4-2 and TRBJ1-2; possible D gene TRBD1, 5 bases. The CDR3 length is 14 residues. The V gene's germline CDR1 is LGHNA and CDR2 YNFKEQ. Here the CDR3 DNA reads TGTGTCAGCAGCCATCCAGGGAGTAACTATGGCTACACCTTC. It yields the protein CVSSHPGSNYGYTF.

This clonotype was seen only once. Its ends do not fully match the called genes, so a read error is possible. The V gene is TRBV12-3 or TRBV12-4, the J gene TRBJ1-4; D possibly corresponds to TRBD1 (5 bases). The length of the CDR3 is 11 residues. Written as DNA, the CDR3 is TGTGCCAGTAGTTTACAGGAAAAGCTGTTTTTT. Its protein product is CASSLQEKLFF.

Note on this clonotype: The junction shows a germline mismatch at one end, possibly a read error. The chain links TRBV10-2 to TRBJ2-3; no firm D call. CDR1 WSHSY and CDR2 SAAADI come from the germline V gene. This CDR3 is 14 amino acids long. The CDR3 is CVSSGISPIDTQYF. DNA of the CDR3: TGCGTCAGCAGTGGGATAAGCCCCATAGATACGCAGTATTTT.

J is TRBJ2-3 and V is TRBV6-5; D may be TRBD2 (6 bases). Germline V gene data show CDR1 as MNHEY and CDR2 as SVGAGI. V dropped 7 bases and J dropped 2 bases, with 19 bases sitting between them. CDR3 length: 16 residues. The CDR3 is CASNHYRGTNTDTQYF. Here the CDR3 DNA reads TGTGCCAGCAATCATTACCGGGGGACGAACACAGATACGCAGTATTTT.

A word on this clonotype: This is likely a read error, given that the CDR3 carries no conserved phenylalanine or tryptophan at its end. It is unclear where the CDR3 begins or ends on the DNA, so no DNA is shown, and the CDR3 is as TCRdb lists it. CDR3 sequence reads: CASSLISGGAQYS. The chain recombines TRBV11-2 with TRBJ2-3; the table's TRBD2 call for D was not verified on the DNA. The CDR3 spans 13 residues, counting both ends. Germline assignment: CDR1 SGHAT and CDR2 FQNNGV.

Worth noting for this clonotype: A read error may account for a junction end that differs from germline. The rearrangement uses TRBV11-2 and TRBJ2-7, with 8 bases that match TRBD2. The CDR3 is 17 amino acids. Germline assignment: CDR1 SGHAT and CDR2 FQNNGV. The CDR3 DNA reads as TGTGCCAGCAGCTTAGATCGGGACGGGAGGGCCTCCTATGGGCAGTGCTTC. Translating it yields CASSLDRDGRASYGQCF.

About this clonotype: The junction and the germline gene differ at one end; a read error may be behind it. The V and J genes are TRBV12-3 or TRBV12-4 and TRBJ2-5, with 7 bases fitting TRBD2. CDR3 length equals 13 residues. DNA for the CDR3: TGTGTCAGCAGGATGGGAGGGGAAGAGACCCAGTACTTC. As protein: CVSRMGGEETQYF.

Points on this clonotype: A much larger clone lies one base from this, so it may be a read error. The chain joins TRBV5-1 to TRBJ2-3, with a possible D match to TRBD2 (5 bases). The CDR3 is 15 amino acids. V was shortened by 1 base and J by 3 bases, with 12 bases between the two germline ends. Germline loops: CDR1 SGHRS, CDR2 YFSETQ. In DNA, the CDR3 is TGCGCCAGCAGCTTGACGGAGCGGAGAACAGATACGCAGTATTTT. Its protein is CASSLTERRTDTQYF.

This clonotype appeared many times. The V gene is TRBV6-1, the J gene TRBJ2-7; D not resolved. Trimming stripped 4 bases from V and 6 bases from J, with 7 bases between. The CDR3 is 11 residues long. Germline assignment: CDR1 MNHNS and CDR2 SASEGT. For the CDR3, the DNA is TGTGCCAGCAGTGGCCAGGTCGAGCAGTACTTC. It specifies CASSGQVEQYF.